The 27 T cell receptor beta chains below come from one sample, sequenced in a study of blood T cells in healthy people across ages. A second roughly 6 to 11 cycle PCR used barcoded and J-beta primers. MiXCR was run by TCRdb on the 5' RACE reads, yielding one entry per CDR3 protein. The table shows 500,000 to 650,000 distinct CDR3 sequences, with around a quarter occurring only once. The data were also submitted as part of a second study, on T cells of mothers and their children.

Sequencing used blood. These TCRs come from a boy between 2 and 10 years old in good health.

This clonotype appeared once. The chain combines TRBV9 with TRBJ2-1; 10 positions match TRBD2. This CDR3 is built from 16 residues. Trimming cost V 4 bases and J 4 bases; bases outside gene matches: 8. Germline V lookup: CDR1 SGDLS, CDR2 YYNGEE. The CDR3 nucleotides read TGTGCCAGCAGCCCCTCCCCAGCGGGGGGGTACAATGAGCAGTTCTTC. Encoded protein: CASSPSPAGGYNEQFF.

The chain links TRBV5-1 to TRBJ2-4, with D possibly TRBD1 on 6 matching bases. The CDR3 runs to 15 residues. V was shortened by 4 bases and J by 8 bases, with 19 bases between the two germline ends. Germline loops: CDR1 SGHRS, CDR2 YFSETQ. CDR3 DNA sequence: TGCGCCAGCAGCGTCTACAGGGCGGACTTGGACATTCAGTACTTC. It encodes CASSVYRADLDIQYF.

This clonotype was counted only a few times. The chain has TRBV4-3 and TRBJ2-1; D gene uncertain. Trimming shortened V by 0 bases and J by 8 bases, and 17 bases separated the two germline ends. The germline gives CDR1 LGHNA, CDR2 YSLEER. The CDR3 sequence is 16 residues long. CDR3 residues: CASSQDWILGNDEQFF. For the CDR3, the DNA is TGCGCCAGCAGCCAAGATTGGATTTTAGGGAACGATGAGCAGTTCTTC.

CDR3 coding DNA: TGTGCCACCAGCAGATCGAGGGACCTGCGGACTGAAGCTTTCTTT. Protein: CATSRSRDLRTEAFF. The V gene is TRBV15, the J gene TRBJ1-1, with TRBD1 as a possible D gene (5 bases). Germline CDR1 reads LNHNV; CDR2 reads YYDKDF (reference sequence). This CDR3 spans 15 amino acids. Trimming cost V 2 bases and J 5 bases, with 15 bases left between them.

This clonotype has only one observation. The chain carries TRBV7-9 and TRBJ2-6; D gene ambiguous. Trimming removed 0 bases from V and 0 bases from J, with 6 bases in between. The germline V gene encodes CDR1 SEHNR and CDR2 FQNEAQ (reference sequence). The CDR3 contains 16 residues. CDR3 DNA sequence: TGTGCCAGCAGCTTAGCGGTGAGCTCTGGGGCCAACGTCCTGACTTTC. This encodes CASSLAVSSGANVLTF.

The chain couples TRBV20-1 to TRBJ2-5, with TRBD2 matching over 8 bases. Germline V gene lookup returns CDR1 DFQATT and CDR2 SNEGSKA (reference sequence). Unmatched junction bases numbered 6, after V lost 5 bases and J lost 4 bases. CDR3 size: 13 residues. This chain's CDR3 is CSASPLAGETQYF. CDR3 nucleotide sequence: TGCAGTGCTTCCCCCCTAGCGGGAGAGACCCAGTACTTC.

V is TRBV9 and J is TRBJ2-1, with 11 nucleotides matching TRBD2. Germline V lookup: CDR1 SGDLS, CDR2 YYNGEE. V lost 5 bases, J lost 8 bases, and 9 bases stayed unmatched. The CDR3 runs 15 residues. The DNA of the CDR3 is TGTGCCAGCAGTGGAGCTAGCGGGAGGAGGGATGAGCAGTTCTTC. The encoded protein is CASSGASGRRDEQFF.

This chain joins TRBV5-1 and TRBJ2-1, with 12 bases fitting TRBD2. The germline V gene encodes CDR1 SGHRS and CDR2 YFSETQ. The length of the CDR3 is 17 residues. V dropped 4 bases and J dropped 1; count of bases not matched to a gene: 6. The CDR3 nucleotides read TGCGCCAGCAGCAGGCTAGCGGGGGGGCGTTCCTACAATGAGCAGTTCTTC. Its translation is CASSRLAGGRSYNEQFF.

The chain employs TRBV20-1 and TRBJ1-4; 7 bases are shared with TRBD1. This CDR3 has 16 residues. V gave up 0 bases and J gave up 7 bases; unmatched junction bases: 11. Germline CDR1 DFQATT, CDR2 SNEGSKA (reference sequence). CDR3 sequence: CSAREGGQPSGEKLFF. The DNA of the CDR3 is TGCAGTGCTAGAGAGGGGGGACAGCCAAGTGGTGAAAAACTGTTTTTT.

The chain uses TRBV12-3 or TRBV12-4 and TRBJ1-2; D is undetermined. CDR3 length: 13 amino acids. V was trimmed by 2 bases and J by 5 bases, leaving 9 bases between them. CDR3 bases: TGTGCCAGCAGTTTATTTCCAGAATATGGCTACACCTTC. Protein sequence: CASSLFPEYGYTF.

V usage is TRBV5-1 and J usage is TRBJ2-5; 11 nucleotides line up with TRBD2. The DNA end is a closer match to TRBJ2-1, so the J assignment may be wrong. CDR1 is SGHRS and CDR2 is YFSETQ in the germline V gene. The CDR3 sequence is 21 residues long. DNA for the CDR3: TGCGCCAGCAGCTTCTGGGGGGTCTGGGACACCGGGACTAGCGGTGTCAATGAGCAGTTCTTC. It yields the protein CASSFWGVWDTGTSGVNEQFF.

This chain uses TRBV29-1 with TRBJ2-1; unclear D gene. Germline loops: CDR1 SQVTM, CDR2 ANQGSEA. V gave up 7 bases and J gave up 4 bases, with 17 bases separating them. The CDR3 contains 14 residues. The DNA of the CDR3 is TGCAGCGCCGTACCCCGGACCCTATACAATGAGCAGTTCTTC. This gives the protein CSAVPRTLYNEQFF.

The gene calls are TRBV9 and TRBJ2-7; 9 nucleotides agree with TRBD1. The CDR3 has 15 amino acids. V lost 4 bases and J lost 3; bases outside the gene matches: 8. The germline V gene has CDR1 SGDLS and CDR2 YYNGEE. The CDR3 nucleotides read TGTGCCAGCAGCCCCTACCGGGACAGGGTCTACGAGCAGTACTTC. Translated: CASSPYRDRVYEQYF.

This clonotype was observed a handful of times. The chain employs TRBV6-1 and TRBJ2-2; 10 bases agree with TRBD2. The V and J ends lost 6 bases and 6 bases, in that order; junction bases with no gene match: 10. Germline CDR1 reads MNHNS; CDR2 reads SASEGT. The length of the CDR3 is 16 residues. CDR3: CASRKSGGAPSGELFF. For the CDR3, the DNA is TGTGCCAGCAGAAAAAGCGGGGGGGCCCCTTCCGGGGAGCTGTTTTTT.

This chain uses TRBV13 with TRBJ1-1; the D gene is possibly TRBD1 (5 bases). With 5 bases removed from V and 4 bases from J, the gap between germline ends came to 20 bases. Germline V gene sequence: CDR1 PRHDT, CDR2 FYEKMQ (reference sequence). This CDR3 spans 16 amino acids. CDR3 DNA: TGTGCCAGCAGCCCATACAAGGGGTCCTTCGTCACTGAAGCTTTCTTT. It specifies CASSPYKGSFVTEAFF.

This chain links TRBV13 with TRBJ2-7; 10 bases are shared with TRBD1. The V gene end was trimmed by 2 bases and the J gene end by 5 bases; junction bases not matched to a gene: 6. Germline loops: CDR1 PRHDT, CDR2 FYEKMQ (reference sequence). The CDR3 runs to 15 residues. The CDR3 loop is CASSLSGQGVDEQYF. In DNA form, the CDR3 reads TGTGCCAGCAGCTTAAGTGGACAGGGGGTCGACGAGCAGTACTTC.

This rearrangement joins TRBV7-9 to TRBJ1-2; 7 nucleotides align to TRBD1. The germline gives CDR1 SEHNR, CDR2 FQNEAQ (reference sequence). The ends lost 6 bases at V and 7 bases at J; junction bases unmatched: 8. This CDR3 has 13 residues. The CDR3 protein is CASRTGTASGYTF. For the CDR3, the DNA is TGTGCCAGCAGGACAGGGACCGCCTCTGGCTACACCTTC. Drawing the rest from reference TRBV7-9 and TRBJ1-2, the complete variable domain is DTGVSQNPRHKITKRGQNVTFRCDPISEHNRLYWYRQTLGQGPEFLTYFQNEAQLEKSRLLSDRFSAERPKGSFSTLEIQRTEQGDSAMYLCASRTGTASGYTFGSGTRLTVV.

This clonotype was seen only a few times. This CDR3 is CASSPYDTWTYNEQFF. CDR3 coding DNA: TGTGCCAGCAGCCCTTACGACACCTGGACCTACAATGAGCAGTTCTTC. This sequence joins TRBV6-2 or TRBV6-3 and TRBJ2-1; no firm D call. The germline CDR1 and CDR2 sequences are MNHEY and SVGEGT. The CDR3 has 16 amino acids. V was clipped by 6 bases and J by 2 bases, with 17 bases between them.

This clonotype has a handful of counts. The CDR3 DNA sequence: TGTGCCATCCAGGCCGTAGCAGACTCCTACGAGCAGTACTTC. Translating gives CAIQAVADSYEQYF. The chain has TRBV21-1 and TRBJ2-7. TRBV21-1 is noted as a pseudogene. The CDR3 is 14 residues long.

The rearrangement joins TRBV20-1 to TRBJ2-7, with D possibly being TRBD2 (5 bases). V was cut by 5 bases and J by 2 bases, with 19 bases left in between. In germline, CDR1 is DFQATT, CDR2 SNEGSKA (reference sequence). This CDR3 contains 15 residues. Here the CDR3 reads CSAFSASGSTYEQYF. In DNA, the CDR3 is TGCAGTGCTTTCTCCGCCAGCGGTAGCACCTACGAGCAGTACTTC.

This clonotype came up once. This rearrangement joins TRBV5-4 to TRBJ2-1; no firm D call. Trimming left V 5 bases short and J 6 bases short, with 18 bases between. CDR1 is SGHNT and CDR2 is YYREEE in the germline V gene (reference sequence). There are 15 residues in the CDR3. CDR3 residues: CASSRGQETINEQFF. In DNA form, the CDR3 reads TGTGCCAGCAGTCGCGGCCAGGAGACGATCAATGAGCAGTTCTTC.

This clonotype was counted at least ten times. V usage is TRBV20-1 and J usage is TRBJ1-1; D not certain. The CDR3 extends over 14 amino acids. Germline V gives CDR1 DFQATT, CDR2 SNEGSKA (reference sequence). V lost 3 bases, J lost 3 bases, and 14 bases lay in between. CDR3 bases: TGCAGTGCTAGGGACGGGCGGGGAGACACTGAAGCTTTCTTT. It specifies CSARDGRGDTEAFF.

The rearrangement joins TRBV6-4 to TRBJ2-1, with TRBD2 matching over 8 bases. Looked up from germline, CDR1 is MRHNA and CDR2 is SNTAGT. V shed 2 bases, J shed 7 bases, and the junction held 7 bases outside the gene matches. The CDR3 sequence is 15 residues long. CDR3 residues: CASSDMAGGINEQFF. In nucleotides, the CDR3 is TGTGCCAGCAGTGACATGGCGGGGGGAATTAATGAGCAGTTCTTC.

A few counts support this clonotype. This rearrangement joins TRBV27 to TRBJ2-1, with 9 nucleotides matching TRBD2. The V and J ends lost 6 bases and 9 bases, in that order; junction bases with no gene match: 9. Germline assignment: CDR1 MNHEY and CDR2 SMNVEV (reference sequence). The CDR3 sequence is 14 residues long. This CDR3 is CASRLLAGWGEQFF. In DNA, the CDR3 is TGTGCCAGCAGACTACTAGCGGGCTGGGGTGAGCAGTTCTTC.

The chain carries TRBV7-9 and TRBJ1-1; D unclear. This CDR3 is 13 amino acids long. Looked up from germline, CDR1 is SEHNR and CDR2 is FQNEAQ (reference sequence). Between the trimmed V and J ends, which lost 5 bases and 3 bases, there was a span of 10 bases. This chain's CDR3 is CASSLHGDTEAFF. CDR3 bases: TGTGCCAGCAGCCTGCATGGGGACACTGAAGCTTTCTTT.

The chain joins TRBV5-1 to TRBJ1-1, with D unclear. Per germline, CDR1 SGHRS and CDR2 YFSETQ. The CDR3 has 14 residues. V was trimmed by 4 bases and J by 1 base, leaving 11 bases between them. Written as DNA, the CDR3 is TGCGCCAGCAGCCCAGACACCTCGAACACTGAAGCTTTCTTT. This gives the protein CASSPDTSNTEAFF.

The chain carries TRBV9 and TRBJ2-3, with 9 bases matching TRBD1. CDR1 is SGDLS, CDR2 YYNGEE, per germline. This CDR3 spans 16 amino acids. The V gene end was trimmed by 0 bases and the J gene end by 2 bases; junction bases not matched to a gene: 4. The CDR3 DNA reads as TGTGCCAGCAGCGTAGTGGGACAGGGAATCACAGATACGCAGTATTTT. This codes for CASSVVGQGITDTQYF. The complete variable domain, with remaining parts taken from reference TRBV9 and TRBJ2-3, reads DSGVTQTPKHLITATGQRVTLRCSPRSGDLSVYWYQQSLDQGLQFLIQYYNGEERAKGNILERFSAQQFPDLHSELNLSSLELGDSALYFCASSVVGQGITDTQYFGPGTRLTVL.